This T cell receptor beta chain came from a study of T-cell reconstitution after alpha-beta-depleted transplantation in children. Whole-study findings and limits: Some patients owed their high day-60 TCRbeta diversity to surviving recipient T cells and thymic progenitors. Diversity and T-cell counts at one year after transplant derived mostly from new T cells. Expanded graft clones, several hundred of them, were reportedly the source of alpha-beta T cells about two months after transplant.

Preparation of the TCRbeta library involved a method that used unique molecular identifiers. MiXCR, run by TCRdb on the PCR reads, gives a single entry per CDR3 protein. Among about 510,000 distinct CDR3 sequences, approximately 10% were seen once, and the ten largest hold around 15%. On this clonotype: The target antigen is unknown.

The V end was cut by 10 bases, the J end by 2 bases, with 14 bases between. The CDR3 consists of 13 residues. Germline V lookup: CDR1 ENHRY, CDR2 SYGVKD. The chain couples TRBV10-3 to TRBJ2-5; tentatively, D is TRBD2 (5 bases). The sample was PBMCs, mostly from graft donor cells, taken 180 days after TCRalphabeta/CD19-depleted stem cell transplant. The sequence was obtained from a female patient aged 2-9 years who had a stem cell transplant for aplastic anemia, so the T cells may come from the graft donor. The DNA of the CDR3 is TGTGCCACGGCGGCGGGCGGGCAAGAGACCCAGTACTTC. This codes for CATAAGGQETQYF.